These T cell receptor beta chains were read from a single sample in a study of blood T cell repertoires in COVID-19. Assay used: immunoSEQ multiplex PCR; TCRdb lists only in-frame clones, some missing. The data hold some 150,000 clones, with 80% to 90% observed a single time. Specimen: peripheral blood. The receptors originated from a woman in her forties or fifties with acute or convalescent COVID-19. CDR3s leave out the opening cysteine and the closing phenylalanine or tryptophan. Some rows mark clone size as missing; the rest say once, few, many or name a class of expanded clone.

V gene	J gene	clone size	CDR3 protein
TRBV9	TRBJ1-2	-	ASSLTDEGARYGYT
TRBV19	TRBJ1-1	-	ASSLPGNMDTEAF
TRBV28	TRBJ2-7	-	ASGGLGQGTYEQY
TRBV11-3	TRBJ2-7	once	ASSLTGVYEQY
TRBV19	TRBJ2-3	few	ASSIGGGGADTQY
TRBV24-1	TRBJ2-5	once	ATRQGARETQY
TRBV5-1	TRBJ1-2	few	ASSPGQGRSDYGYT
TRBV19	TRBJ1-4	-	ASNSPQGATEKLF
TRBV10-2	TRBJ1-5	-	ASSELGYSNQPQH
TRBV6-5	TRBJ2-7	-	ASSYGTGYEQY
TRBV7-2	TRBJ2-3	-	ASSLYQPED
TRBV5-4	TRBJ1-1	few	ASSLGGSGEAF
TRBV7-2	TRBJ2-6	-	ASSFTSNSGANVLT
TRBV7-9	TRBJ2-7	few	ASSATGISYEQY
TRBV28	TRBJ2-7	-	ASRRGDRAPYEQY
TRBV5-6	TRBJ2-7	-	ASSFLHAGGIYEQY
TRBV2	TRBJ2-6	-	ASSEGTSGANVLT
TRBV7-7	TRBJ2-7	-	ASSRTGNGEQY
TRBV18	TRBJ2-4	-	ASSPPAGGLNIQY
TRBV27	TRBJ2-1	-	ASSLLTSGGVYNEQF
TRBV9	TRBJ1-1	-	ASSVDVTANTEAF
TRBV5-1	TRBJ2-3	once	ASSSRLAGGTDTQY
TRBV6-2/TRBV6-3	TRBJ1-2	-	ASTPDRTNYGYT
TRBV27	TRBJ1-5	once	ASSLLGGNQPQH
TRBV27	TRBJ1-3	once	ASRNAGTLEGNTIY
TRBV10-2	TRBJ2-7	once	ASSGDRANYEQY
TRBV5-1	TRBJ2-1	once	ASSLAGYTEQF
TRBV24-1	TRBJ2-3	-	ATSEPGLAGDAQY
TRBV7-3	TRBJ1-2	-	ASSPFPGGTGTGYT
TRBV4-2	TRBJ2-7	-	ASSHGTSGSSSREQY
TRBV10-1	TRBJ2-7	-	ASSPSGTSGASGY
TRBV7-9	TRBJ2-3	-	ASSLSFRLTDTQY
TRBV9	TRBJ1-5	-	ASSQTLTGRQH
TRBV7-2	TRBJ2-1	-	ASSPQAGGPPYNEQF
TRBV24-1	TRBJ2-2	-	ATGTGWTGELF
TRBV5-1	TRBJ1-1	-	ASSLEGGAEAF
TRBV10-1	TRBJ2-7	-	ASSESRYYEQY
TRBV9	TRBJ2-3	-	ASSEGTSGRADTQY
TRBV5-6	TRBJ1-2	-	ASSPPGRTGPHYGYT
TRBV28	TRBJ1-5	-	ASSLGGRPGQPQH
TRBV27	TRBJ2-5	-	ARQVLRAIQETQY
TRBV6-6	TRBJ2-5	-	ASRDGGQGTETQY
TRBV20-1	TRBJ1-2	-	SPGGGGYT
TRBV5-4	TRBJ2-7	-	ASSLSTGSSYEQY
TRBV6-5	TRBJ2-7	-	ASSYGDSGGPYEQY
TRBV7-8	TRBJ2-3	few	ASSFIDTQY
TRBV24-1	TRBJ2-1	-	ATSDEGQSYNEQF
TRBV7-9	TRBJ1-2	-	ASSLGQGTGYT
TRBV3-1/TRBV3-2	TRBJ1-1	-	ASSHVRENTEAF
TRBV6-5	TRBJ1-2	-	ASSDRVLDGYT
TRBV30	TRBJ2-1	-	AWSPGQGHNEQF